The rows below give T cell receptor beta chains drawn from one sample of a study of OX40 agonist ivuxolimab in advanced cancers. Sequencing was performed with immunoSEQ multiplex PCR; in TCRdb, only in-frame clones are kept and a portion is missing. The data show roughly 34,000 clones, 89% seen once. Sequenced here: CD4+ or CD8+ T cells sorted from blood, sampled in a trial of the OX40 agonist ivuxolimab. These receptors came from an adult with an advanced solid tumor such as melanoma, head and neck, liver or kidney cancer. CDR3s include the opening cysteine and the closing phenylalanine or tryptophan. The D gene is left open where the match is weak. Where a row states a size, it is once, few, many or the class of an expanded clone; other rows omit it.

J gene | CDR3 length | V gene | D gene | clone size | CDR3 protein | CDR3 DNA
TRBJ2-1 | 14 | TRBV11-2 | - | - | CASSLQGSYNEQFF | TGTGCCAGCAGCTTACAGGGCTCCTACAATGAGCAGTTCTTC
TRBJ1-1 | 14 | TRBV11-2 | TRBD1 | once | CASSLPGQGTEAFF | TGTGCCAGCAGCCTCCCGGGACAGGGAACTGAAGCTTTCTTT
TRBJ2-1 | 13 | TRBV5-4 | - | - | CASGLSSYNEQFF | TGTGCCAGCGGGTTAAGCTCCTACAATGAGCAGTTCTTC
TRBJ2-5 | 14 | TRBV27 | - | - | CASSPLEGGETQYF | TGTGCCAGCAGTCCCCTGGAGGGAGGAGAGACCCAGTACTTC
TRBJ2-3 | 14 | TRBV5-6 | TRBD1 | - | CASSRRQGAFAQYF | TGTGCCAGCAGTCGAAGACAGGGGGCGTTTGCGCAGTATTTT
TRBJ2-5 | 18 | TRBV7-9 | - | - | CASSLRGKVGANPETQYF | TGTGCCAGCAGCTTAAGAGGAAAGGTGGGAGCTAATCCAGAGACCCAGTACTTC
TRBJ2-7 | 13 | TRBV6-5 | - | - | CASSAQGLYEQYF | TGTGCCAGCAGCGCACAGGGTCTATACGAGCAGTACTTC
TRBJ2-2 | 12 | TRBV9 | - | - | CASSVNTGELFF | TGTGCCAGCAGCGTGAACACCGGGGAGCTGTTTTTT
TRBJ2-7 | 12 | TRBV19 | - | - | CASSMAGNEQYF | TGTGCCAGTAGTATGGCTGGGAACGAGCAGTACTTC
TRBJ2-1 | 16 | TRBV21-1 | - | few | CASSKVALAGGNEQFF | TGTGCCAGCAGCAAAGTCGCACTAGCGGGGGGCAATGAGCAGTTCTTC
TRBJ2-1 | 14 | TRBV19 | TRBD2 | - | CASSASGNYNEQFF | TGTGCCAGTAGTGCTAGCGGCAACTACAATGAGCAGTTCTTC
TRBJ2-5 | 11 | TRBV2 | - | few | CASSDRETQYF | TGTGCCAGCAGTGATCGAGAGACCCAGTACTTC
TRBJ2-5 | 13 | TRBV7-9 | - | - | CASGDSTEETQYF | TGTGCCAGCGGGGACTCGACCGAAGAGACCCAGTACTTC
TRBJ2-1 | 13 | TRBV6-5 | - | - | CASSYSGGHEQFF | TGTGCCAGCAGTTACTCGGGGGGCCATGAGCAGTTCTTC
TRBJ2-5 | 14 | TRBV7-9 | TRBD2 | - | CASSPRLAPETQYF | TGTGCCAGCAGCCCGAGACTAGCCCCGGAGACCCAGTACTTC
TRBJ2-3 | 12 | TRBV7-9 | TRBD1 | once | CASGTGLDTQYF | TGTGCCAGCGGGACAGGGTTAGATACGCAGTATTTT
TRBJ2-6 | 16 | TRBV13 | TRBD1 | - | CASSFDRGSGANVLTF | TGTGCCAGCAGCTTTGACAGGGGGAGCGGGGCCAACGTCCTGACTTTC
TRBJ2-7 | 14 | TRBV6-1 | - | - | CASSEVGRDYEQYF | TGTGCCAGCAGTGAAGTGGGACGGGACTACGAGCAGTACTTC
TRBJ2-7 | 13 | TRBV4-2 | - | - | CASSPGQPPEQYF | TGTGCCAGCAGCCCCGGACAGCCACCTGAGCAGTACTTC
TRBJ2-3 | 15 | TRBV19 | - | - | CASSIRDTSTDTQYF | TGTGCCAGTAGTATAAGGGATACTAGCACAGATACGCAGTATTTT
TRBJ2-7 | 13 | TRBV6-1 | - | - | CASSEIQFYEQYF | TGTGCCAGCAGTGAAATCCAGTTCTACGAGCAGTATTTC
TRBJ2-2 | 15 | TRBV5-4 | - | - | CASSSAIQNTGELFF | TGTGCCAGCAGCTCCGCAATACAGAACACCGGGGAGCTGTTTTTT
TRBJ1-5 | 14 | TRBV5-1 | - | - | CASSLDGSYQPQHF | TGCGCCAGCAGCTTGGACGGCAGTTATCAGCCCCAGCATTTT
TRBJ1-4 | 23 | TRBV5-1 | - | few | CASSLGLFVFIGNGAATNEKLFF | TGCGCCAGCAGCTTGGGACTTTTTGTTTTTATTGGCAATGGAGCTGCAACTAATGAAAAACTGTTTTTT
TRBJ1-5 | 14 | TRBV27 | TRBD1 | - | CASNLGGPNQPQHF | TGTGCCAGCAACCTAGGGGGCCCCAATCAGCCCCAGCATTTT
TRBJ1-5 | 13 | TRBV11-2 | - | - | CASSGLGGKAQHF | TGTGCCAGCAGCGGGTTGGGCGGCAAGGCCCAGCATTTT
TRBJ1-4 | 15 | TRBV6-5 | - | - | CASSYSLGGGEKLFF | TGTGCCAGCAGTTACTCGTTAGGGGGGGGTGAAAAACTGTTTTTT
TRBJ2-1 | 14 | TRBV5-4 | - | - | CASSLPGLDNERFF | TGTGCCAGCAGCCTGCCGGGACTGGACAATGAGCGGTTCTTC
TRBJ2-5 | 14 | TRBV7-9 | - | - | CASSLDVGRETQYF | TGTGCCAGCAGCTTAGACGTGGGGCGGGAGACCCAGTACTTC
TRBJ2-7 | 15 | TRBV4-1 | - | - | CASSQGDGTATGQYF | TGCGCCAGCAGCCAGGGGGACGGAACCGCCACCGGGCAGTACTTC
TRBJ1-1 | 14 | TRBV9 | - | - | CASSPRTKNTEAFF | TGTGCCAGCAGCCCCCGGACAAAGAACACTGAAGCTTTCTTT
TRBJ2-3 | 14 | TRBV27 | - | - | CASSSGDLTDTQYF | TGTGCCAGCTCCAGCGGAGATCTCACAGATACGCAGTATTTT
TRBJ2-7 | 15 | TRBV9 | TRBD1 | - | CASSVDTGDSYEQYF | TGTGCCAGCAGCGTGGACACAGGGGACTCCTACGAGCAGTACTTC
TRBJ1-5 | 13 | TRBV2 | - | - | CASRPGHGQPQHF | TGTGCCAGCAGGCCGGGGCACGGTCAGCCCCAGCATTTT
TRBJ2-2 | 18 | TRBV18 | - | - | CASSPSPGEGSHAGELFF | TGTGCCAGCTCACCTTCCCCTGGTGAAGGAAGTCACGCCGGGGAGCTGTTTTTT
TRBJ1-1 | 15 | TRBV6-5 | - | - | CASSLSGPGDTEAFF | TGTGCCAGCAGTTTATCGGGGCCAGGGGACACTGAAGCTTTCTTT
TRBJ1-2 | 15 | TRBV28 | - | - | CASSLELWLIYGYTF | TGTGCCAGCAGTTTAGAGTTGTGGCTGATCTATGGCTACACCTTC
TRBJ2-1 | 16 | TRBV19 | TRBD1 | - | CASSIDQGTAYNEQFF | TGTGCCAGTAGTATAGATCAGGGGACAGCTTACAATGAGCAGTTCTTC
TRBJ1-1 | 10 | TRBV7-9 | - | - | CASGITEAFF | TGTGCCAGCGGCATCACTGAAGCTTTCTTT
TRBJ2-5 | 14 | TRBV4-1 | TRBD2 | once | CASSQGLAGETQYF | TGCGCCAGCAGCCAAGGACTAGCGGGGGAGACCCAGTACTTC
TRBJ2-5 | 15 | TRBV30 | TRBD2 | - | CAWSLAGGIQETQYF | TGTGCCTGGAGTTTAGCGGGAGGGATCCAAGAGACCCAGTACTTC
TRBJ1-1 | 11 | TRBV27 | - | - | CASSFGREAFF | TGTGCCAGCAGTTTTGGGCGTGAAGCTTTCTTT
TRBJ2-7 | 14 | TRBV21-1 | - | - | CASSKGLGAYEQYF | TGTGCCAGCAGCAAAGGTCTAGGGGCCTACGAGCAGTACTTC
TRBJ1-5 | 14 | TRBV9 | - | - | CASSVGTSNQPQHF | TGTGCCAGCAGCGTAGGCACAAGCAATCAGCCCCAGCATTTT
TRBJ2-5 | 17 | TRBV28 | - | - | CASSPLKGQSYQETQYF | TGTGCCAGCAGTCCACTGAAAGGACAGTCTTACCAAGAGACCCAGTACTTC
TRBJ2-1 | 14 | TRBV2 | - | - | CASSNRDKYNEQFF | TGTGCCAGCAGTAATCGGGACAAGTACAATGAGCAGTTCTTC
TRBJ1-5 | 14 | TRBV6-1 | - | - | CASSEWGAREPQHF | TGTGCCAGCAGTGAATGGGGGGCTAGGGAGCCCCAGCATTTT
TRBJ2-3 | 14 | TRBV27 | - | - | CASREGRGGDTQYF | TGTGCCAGCAGAGAGGGTAGGGGCGGAGATACGCAGTATTTT
TRBJ2-3 | 16 | TRBV9 | TRBD2 | - | CASSEKLAGGQDTQYF | TGTGCCAGCAGCGAGAAACTAGCGGGGGGACAGGATACGCAGTATTTT
TRBJ2-1 | 18 | TRBV27 | TRBD2 | once | CASSLVVPSGRIYNEQFF | TGTGCCAGCAGTTTAGTGGTTCCTAGCGGGAGGATCTACAATGAGCAGTTCTTC
TRBJ2-3 | 15 | TRBV19 | - | - | CASSILPGSTDTQYF | TGTGCCAGTAGTATTTTGCCCGGCAGCACAGATACGCAGTATTTT
TRBJ2-3 | 11 | TRBV20-1 | - | - | CSARDTDTQYF | TGCAGTGCTAGAGATACAGATACGCAGTATTTT
TRBJ2-2 | 14 | TRBV7-6 | - | - | CASRLRDTWGELFF | TGTGCCAGCAGACTACGGGACACCTGGGGGGAGCTGTTTTTT
TRBJ2-3 | 12 | TRBV10-3 | - | - | CAISGGADTQYF | TGTGCCATCAGTGGGGGAGCAGATACGCAGTATTTT
TRBJ1-5 | 15 | TRBV19 | TRBD1 | - | CASSIGQGGNQPQHF | TGTGCCAGTAGTATCGGACAGGGAGGCAATCAGCCCCAGCATTTT
TRBJ2-7 | 11 | TRBV7-8 | - | - | CASSFSREQYF | TGTGCCAGCAGCTTCTCCCGGGAGCAGTACTTC
TRBJ2-7 | 16 | TRBV27 | - | - | CASSPAGEGPGYEQYF | TGTGCCAGCAGTCCCGCAGGGGAGGGACCGGGCTACGAGCAGTACTTC
TRBJ2-3 | 13 | TRBV6-5 | - | - | CASSQRTLDTQYF | TGTGCCAGCAGTCAACGGACCCTAGATACGCAGTATTTT
TRBJ1-5 | 18 | TRBV5-6 | - | - | CASSVSFAQDDSNQPQHF | TGTGCCAGCAGCGTATCCTTCGCCCAGGACGATAGCAATCAGCCCCAGCATTTT
TRBJ1-1 | 12 | TRBV6-5 | TRBD1 | once | CASSSTGPEAFF | TGTGCCAGCAGTTCGACAGGGCCTGAAGCTTTCTTT